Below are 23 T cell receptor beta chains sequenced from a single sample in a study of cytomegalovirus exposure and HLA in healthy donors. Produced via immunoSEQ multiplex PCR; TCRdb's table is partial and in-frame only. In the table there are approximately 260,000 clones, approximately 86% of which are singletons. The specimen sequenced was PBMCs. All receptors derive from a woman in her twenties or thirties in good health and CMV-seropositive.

For the CDR3, the DNA is TGTGCCAGCAGCTTAACGGACCAAGAGACCCAGTACTTC. This gives the protein CASSLTDQETQYF. The chain employs TRBV11-3 and TRBJ2-5; D is unclear. Germline lookup yields CDR1 SGHNT and CDR2 YENEEA. CDR3 length: 13 amino acids. V was clipped by 2 bases and J by 0 bases, with 4 bases between them.

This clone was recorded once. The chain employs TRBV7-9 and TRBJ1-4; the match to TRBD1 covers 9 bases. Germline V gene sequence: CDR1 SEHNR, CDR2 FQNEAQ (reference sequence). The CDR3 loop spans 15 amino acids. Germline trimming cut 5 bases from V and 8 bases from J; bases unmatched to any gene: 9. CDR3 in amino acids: CASSQTTGGDEKLFF. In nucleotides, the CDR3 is TGTGCCAGCAGCCAAACGACAGGGGGGGACGAAAAACTGTTTTTT.

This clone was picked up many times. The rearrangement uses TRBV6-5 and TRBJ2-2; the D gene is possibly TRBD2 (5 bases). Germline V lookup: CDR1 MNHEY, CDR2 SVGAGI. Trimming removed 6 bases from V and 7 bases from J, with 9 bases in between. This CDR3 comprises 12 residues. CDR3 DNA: TGTGCCAGCAGCACCCGGGACGGGGAGCTGTTTTTT. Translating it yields CASSTRDGELFF.

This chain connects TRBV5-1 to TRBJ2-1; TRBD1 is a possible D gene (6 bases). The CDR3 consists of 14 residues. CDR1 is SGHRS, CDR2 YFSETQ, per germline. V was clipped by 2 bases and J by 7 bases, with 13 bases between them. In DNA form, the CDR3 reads TGCGCCAGCAGCTTACAGGGAGTCGGTAATGAGCAGTTCTTC. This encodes CASSLQGVGNEQFF.

The CDR3 is CASRQGSTYGYTF. In DNA, the CDR3 is TGTGCCAGCCGACAGGGAAGTACCTATGGCTACACCTTC. The chain carries TRBV5-4 and TRBJ1-2; 7 bases map to TRBD1. The CDR3 is made up of 13 amino acids. J was trimmed by 4 bases and V by 7 bases; bases with no gene match: 7. Germline CDR1 and CDR2: SGHNT and YYREEE (reference sequence). The full variable domain, with the rest looked up from reference TRBV5-4 and TRBJ1-2, is ETGVTQSPTHLIKTRGQQVTLRCSSQSGHNTVSWYQQALGQGPQFIFQYYREEENGRGNFPPRFSGLQFPNYSSELNVNALELDDSALYLCASRQGSTYGYTFGSGTRLTVV.

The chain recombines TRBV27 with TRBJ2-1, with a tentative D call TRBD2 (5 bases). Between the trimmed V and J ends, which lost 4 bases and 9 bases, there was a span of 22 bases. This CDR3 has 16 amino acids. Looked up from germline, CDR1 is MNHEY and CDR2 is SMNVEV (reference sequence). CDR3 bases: TGTGCCAGCAGTTATGGGGAACTGGGGTCGGCGGGTGAGCAGTTCTTC. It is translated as CASSYGELGSAGEQFF.

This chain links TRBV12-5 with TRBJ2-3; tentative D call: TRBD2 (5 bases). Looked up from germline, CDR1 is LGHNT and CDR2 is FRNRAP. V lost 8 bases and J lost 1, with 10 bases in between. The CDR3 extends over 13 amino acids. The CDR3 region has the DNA TGTGCTAGTTCCGGGGTGGGCACAGATACGCAGTATTTT. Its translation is CASSGVGTDTQYF.

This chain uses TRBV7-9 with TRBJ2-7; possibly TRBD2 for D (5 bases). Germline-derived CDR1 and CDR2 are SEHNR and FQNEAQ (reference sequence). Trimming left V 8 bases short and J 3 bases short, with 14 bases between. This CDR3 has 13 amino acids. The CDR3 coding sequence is TGTGCCAGCGGGGTTGGGGAGATCTACGAGCAGTACTTC. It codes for CASGVGEIYEQYF. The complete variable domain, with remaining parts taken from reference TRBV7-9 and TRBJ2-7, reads DTGVSQNPRHKITKRGQNVTFRCDPISEHNRLYWYRQTLGQGPEFLTYFQNEAQLEKSRLLSDRFSAERPKGSFSTLEIQRTEQGDSAMYLCASGVGEIYEQYFGPGTRLTVT.

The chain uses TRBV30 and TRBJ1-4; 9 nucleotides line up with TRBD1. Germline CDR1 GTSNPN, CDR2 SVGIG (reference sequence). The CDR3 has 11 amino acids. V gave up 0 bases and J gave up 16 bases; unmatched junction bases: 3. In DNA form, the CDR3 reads TGTGCCTGGAGTGTCCGGGACAGGGAGTTTTTT. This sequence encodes CAWSVRDREFF.

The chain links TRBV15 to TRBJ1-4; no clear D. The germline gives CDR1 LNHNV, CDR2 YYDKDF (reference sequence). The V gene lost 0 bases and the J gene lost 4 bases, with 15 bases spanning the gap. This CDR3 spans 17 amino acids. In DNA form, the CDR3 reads TGTGCCACCAGCAGAGATGCAGGTCCAAACCGTAATGAAAAACTGTTTTTT. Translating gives CATSRDAGPNRNEKLFF.

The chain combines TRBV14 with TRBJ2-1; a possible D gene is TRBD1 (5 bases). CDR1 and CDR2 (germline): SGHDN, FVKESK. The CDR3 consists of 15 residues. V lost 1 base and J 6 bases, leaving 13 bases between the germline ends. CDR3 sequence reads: CASSQGRGRVNEQFF. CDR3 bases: TGTGCCAGCAGCCAAGGAAGAGGCAGGGTCAATGAGCAGTTCTTC.

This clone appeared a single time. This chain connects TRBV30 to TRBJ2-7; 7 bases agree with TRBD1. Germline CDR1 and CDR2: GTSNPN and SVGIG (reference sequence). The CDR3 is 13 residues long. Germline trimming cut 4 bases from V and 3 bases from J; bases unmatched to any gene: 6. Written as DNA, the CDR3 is TGTGCCTGGAAAATGGGACAGCGCTACGAGCAGTACTTC. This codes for CAWKMGQRYEQYF.

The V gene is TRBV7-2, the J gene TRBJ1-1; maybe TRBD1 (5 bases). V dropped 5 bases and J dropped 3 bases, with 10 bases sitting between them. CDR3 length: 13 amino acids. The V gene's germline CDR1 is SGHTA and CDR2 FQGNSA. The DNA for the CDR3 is TGTGCCAGCAGCCAGGGAATGGACACTGAAGCTTTCTTT. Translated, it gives CASSQGMDTEAFF.

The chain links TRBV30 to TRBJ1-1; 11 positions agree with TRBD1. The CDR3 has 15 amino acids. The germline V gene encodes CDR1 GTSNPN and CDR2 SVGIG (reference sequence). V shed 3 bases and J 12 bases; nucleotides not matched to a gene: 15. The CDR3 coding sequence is TGTGCCTGGAGACTGAAAGCCGGGACAGGGGGGAGGACTTTCTTT. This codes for CAWRLKAGTGGRTFF.

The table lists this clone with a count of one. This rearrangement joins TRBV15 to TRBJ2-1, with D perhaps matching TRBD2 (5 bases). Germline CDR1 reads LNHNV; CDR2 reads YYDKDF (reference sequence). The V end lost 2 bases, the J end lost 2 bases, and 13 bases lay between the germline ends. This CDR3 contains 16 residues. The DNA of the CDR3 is TGTGCCACCAGCAGAACGGGCGGGCTGACCTACAATGAGCAGTTCTTC. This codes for CATSRTGGLTYNEQFF.

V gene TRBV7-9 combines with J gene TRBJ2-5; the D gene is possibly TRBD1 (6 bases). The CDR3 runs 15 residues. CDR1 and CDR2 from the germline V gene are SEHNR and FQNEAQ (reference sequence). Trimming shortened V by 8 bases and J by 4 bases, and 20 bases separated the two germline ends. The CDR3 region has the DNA TGTGCCAGCGGCCCGGGGTGGGGGCGCGGAGAGACCCAGTACTTC. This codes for CASGPGWGRGETQYF.

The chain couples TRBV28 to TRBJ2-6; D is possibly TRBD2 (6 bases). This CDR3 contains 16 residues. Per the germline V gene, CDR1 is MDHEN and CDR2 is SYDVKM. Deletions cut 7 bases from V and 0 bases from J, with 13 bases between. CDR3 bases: TGTGCCAGCACCTGGGACTCCCTCTCTGGGGCCAACGTCCTGACTTTC. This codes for CASTWDSLSGANVLTF.

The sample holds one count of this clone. CDR3 residues: CASGLRGGDYGYTF. DNA for the CDR3: TGCGCCAGCGGGCTACGAGGGGGGGACTATGGCTACACCTTC. The gene calls are TRBV5-1 and TRBJ1-2, with D perhaps matching TRBD1 (6 bases). V was trimmed by 7 bases and J by 3 bases, leaving 16 bases between them. The CDR3 runs 14 residues. CDR1 and CDR2 (germline): SGHRS, YFSETQ.

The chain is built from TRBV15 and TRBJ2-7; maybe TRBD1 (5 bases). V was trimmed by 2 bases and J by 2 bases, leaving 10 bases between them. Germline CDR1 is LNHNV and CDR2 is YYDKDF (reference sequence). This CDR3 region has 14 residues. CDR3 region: CATSRKTVTYEQYF. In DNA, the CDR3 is TGTGCCACCAGCAGAAAGACAGTTACCTACGAGCAGTACTTC.

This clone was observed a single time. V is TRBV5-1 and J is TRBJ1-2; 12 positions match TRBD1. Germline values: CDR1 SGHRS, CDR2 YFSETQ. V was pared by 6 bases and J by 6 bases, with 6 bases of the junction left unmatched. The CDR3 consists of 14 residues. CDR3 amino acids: CASTPGTGGNGYTF. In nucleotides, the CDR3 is TGCGCCAGCACGCCCGGGACAGGGGGCAATGGCTACACCTTC.

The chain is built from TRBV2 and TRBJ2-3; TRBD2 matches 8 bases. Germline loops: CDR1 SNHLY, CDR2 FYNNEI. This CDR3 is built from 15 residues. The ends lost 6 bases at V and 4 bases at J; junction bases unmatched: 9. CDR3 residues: CASSPAAGEPDTQYF. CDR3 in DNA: TGTGCCAGCAGCCCGGCAGCGGGAGAGCCAGATACGCAGTATTTT.

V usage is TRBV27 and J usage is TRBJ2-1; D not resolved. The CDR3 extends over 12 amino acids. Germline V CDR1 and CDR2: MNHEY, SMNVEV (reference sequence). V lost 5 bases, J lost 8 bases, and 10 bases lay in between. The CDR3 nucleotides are TGTGCCAGCAGTCCTAATGCGTATGAGCAGTTCTTC. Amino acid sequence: CASSPNAYEQFF.

CDR3 amino acids: CASSDRGGGGRQETQYF. As DNA, the CDR3 is TGTGCCAGCAGTGACCGGGGAGGGGGAGGGAGGCAAGAGACCCAGTACTTC. This chain joins TRBV6-1 and TRBJ2-5; weak D call: TRBD2 (7 bases). This CDR3 is built from 17 residues. Trimming took 3 bases from V and 2 from J, leaving 19 bases between them. Per the germline V gene, CDR1 is MNHNS and CDR2 is SASEGT.